One sample yielded the 26 T cell receptor beta chains listed below, sequenced in a study of metastatic and nonmetastatic thyroid tumors (dated by TCRdb to the early 2020s). Library generation was performed with PCR. The sample was run on an Illumina HiSeq 4000. TCRdb passed the public sequencing reads through fastp at Q25 and MiXCR, retaining productive beta sequences. The sample table records more than 5,500 clones; over 15% of these occur just once. The top ten hold 20% to 25% of the sample. No patient had received any treatment before thyroid surgery. Sequencing was performed on adjacent normal tissue. These TCRs come from a male donor with papillary thyroid cancer or a benign thyroid nodule (not recorded which). Some clones in this sample may be carry-over from other donors' samples.

This chain joins TRBV6-4 and TRBJ2-2, with 7 bases that match TRBD1. The CDR3 contains 14 residues. Germline V gene sequence: CDR1 MRHNA, CDR2 SNTAGT. With V trimmed by 8 bases and J by 3 bases, 6 bases remained unmatched. CDR3 residues: CASAGTAYTGELFF. CDR3 DNA: TGTGCCAGCGCCGGGACAGCCTACACCGGGGAGCTGTTTTTT.

The chain has TRBV28 and TRBJ2-7, with 12 bases matching TRBD1. CDR3 length: 15 amino acids. V lost 2 bases and J lost 12; bases outside the gene matches: 11. CDR1 MDHEN and CDR2 SYDVKM come from the germline V gene. The CDR3 is CASSLGTGGFGQWYV. For the CDR3, the DNA is TGTGCCAGCAGTTTAGGGACAGGGGGCTTCGGGCAGTGGTACGTC.

By sample share, this clone is large. The chain joins TRBV28 to TRBJ2-7; TRBD2 matches 7 bases. The V gene end was trimmed by 2 bases and the J gene end by 7 bases; junction bases not matched to a gene: 14. Germline V gene lookup returns CDR1 MDHEN and CDR2 SYDVKM. CDR3 size: 16 residues. The CDR3 sequence: CASSLVGGPGLWEQYF. Written as DNA, the CDR3 is TGTGCCAGCAGTTTAGTGGGAGGGCCCGGCCTGTGGGAGCAGTACTTC.

This clone appeared a few times. The chain links TRBV7-8 to TRBJ1-2; 8 nucleotides agree with TRBD1. V dropped 5 bases and J dropped 8; count of bases not matched to a gene: 10. This CDR3 comprises 14 residues. CDR1 and CDR2 from the germline V gene are SGHVS and FQNEAQ. As DNA, the CDR3 is TGTGCCAGCAGCCCCAGTCAGGGGGCGCGGGGCTACACCTTC. The encoded protein is CASSPSQGARGYTF.

This clone appeared a few times. CDR3 sequence: CASNSGGAGNEQYF. DNA of the CDR3: TGTGCCAGCAACAGCGGGGGGGCTGGAAACGAGCAGTACTTC. This chain uses TRBV6-1 with TRBJ2-7; 10 nucleotides align to TRBD2. This CDR3 comprises 14 residues. J lost 5 bases, V lost 7 bases, and 8 bases had no gene match. Germline CDR1 reads MNHNS; CDR2 reads SASEGT.

In its sample, this clone ranks as medium-sized. This chain uses TRBV15 with TRBJ1-5; no definite D call. This CDR3 region has 14 residues. Germline V gives CDR1 LNHNV, CDR2 YYDKDF (reference sequence). Trimming took 5 bases from V and 5 from J, leaving 13 bases between them. CDR3 sequence (DNA): TGTGCCACCAGCTGGGAGGCCGGTTATCAGCCCCAGCATTTT. Encoded protein: CATSWEAGYQPQHF.

This clone was counted once. The gene calls are TRBV7-6 and TRBJ2-5; 7 bases line up with TRBD1. The J call is uncertain, as TRBJ2-1 better fits the DNA end. The germline V gene has CDR1 SGHVS and CDR2 FNYEAQ. This CDR3 region has 13 residues. CDR3 in DNA: TGTGCCAGCAGCTTAGGACAGGGATTCGAGCAGTTCTTC. Translating gives CASSLGQGFEQFF.

V usage is TRBV20-1 and J usage is TRBJ2-7; D gene ambiguous. V was pared by 6 bases and J by 3 bases, with 15 bases between. This CDR3 contains 13 residues. Germline lookup yields CDR1 DFQATT and CDR2 SNEGSKA (reference sequence). The CDR3 loop reads CSAVTPPHYEQYF. CDR3 coding DNA: TGCAGTGCAGTAACTCCACCCCACTACGAGCAGTACTTC.

This clone was recorded a few times. The chain employs TRBV15 and TRBJ2-2; D not resolved. Trimming removed 10 bases at V and 0 bases at J, with 15 bases between. CDR1 LNHNV and CDR2 YYDKDF come from the germline V gene (reference sequence). This CDR3 has 15 residues. The CDR3 DNA reads TGTGCCAGCCGTTACGGCGGAGCGAACACCGGGGAGCTGTTTTTT. Its translation is CASRYGGANTGELFF.

The chain couples TRBV7-3 to TRBJ2-3, with D unclear. V shed 3 bases and J shed 0 bases, with 16 bases lying between them. CDR1 SGHTA and CDR2 FQGTGA come from the germline V gene. The CDR3 extends over 17 amino acids. The CDR3 region has the DNA TGTGCCAGCAGCTTTTCAAAAGTGACTTCTAGCACAGATACGCAGTATTTT. Protein: CASSFSKVTSSTDTQYF.

V usage is TRBV6-1 and J usage is TRBJ2-1; D remains unclear. Trimming stripped 5 bases from V and 10 bases from J, with 15 bases between. The CDR3 has 13 residues. Germline V lookup: CDR1 MNHNS, CDR2 SASEGT. The CDR3 sequence: CASSTRRTLEQFF. CDR3 DNA: TGTGCCAGCAGTACCCGTCGGACCCTCGAGCAGTTCTTC.

This clone was observed a few times. The DNA of the CDR3 is TGTGCCAGTAGTATCTGGGATGAGCAGTTCTTC. Its translation: CASSIWDEQFF. The rearrangement uses TRBV19 and TRBJ2-1, with no clear D. The germline V gene has CDR1 LNHDA and CDR2 SQIVND (reference sequence). The CDR3 covers 11 residues. V dropped 3 bases and J dropped 8 bases, with 5 bases sitting between them.

This clone is termed medium-sized. The gene calls are TRBV12-3 or TRBV12-4 and TRBJ1-4, with no clear D. This CDR3 spans 14 amino acids. Trimming removed 0 bases at V and 5 bases at J, with 7 bases between. Here the CDR3 reads CASSLAQINEKLFF. The DNA of the CDR3 is TGTGCCAGCAGTTTAGCACAGATAAATGAAAAACTGTTTTTT.

This clone counts as medium-sized. DNA of the CDR3: TGTGCCACCAGCACCGACAGGGGGCCGGCCTACGAGCAGTACTTC. The encoded protein is CATSTDRGPAYEQYF. The V and J genes are TRBV15 and TRBJ2-7; 10 nucleotides agree with TRBD1. J was trimmed by 2 bases and V by 4 bases; bases with no gene match: 5. CDR3 size: 15 residues. Germline-derived CDR1 and CDR2 are LNHNV and YYDKDF (reference sequence).

The V gene is TRBV9, the J gene TRBJ2-3; TRBD1 or TRBD2 may be the D gene (5 bases each). This CDR3 is 14 amino acids long. Looked up from germline, CDR1 is SGDLS and CDR2 is YYNGEE. V was trimmed by 5 bases and J by 4 bases, leaving 14 bases between them. CDR3 bases: TGTGCCAGCAGTATCTATGGGGGAGCAGATACGCAGTATTTT. Translating gives CASSIYGGADTQYF. The complete variable domain, with remaining parts taken from reference TRBV9 and TRBJ2-3, reads DSGVTQTPKHLITATGQRVTLRCSPRSGDLSVYWYQQSLDQGLQFLIQYYNGEERAKGNILERFSAQQFPDLHSELNLSSLELGDSALYFCASSIYGGADTQYFGPGTRLTVL.

A note on this clone: The CDR3 end shows no conserved phenylalanine or tryptophan, and so a read error is likely. The V gene is TRBV5-1, the J gene TRBJ1-2; D is possibly TRBD1 (5 bases). Trimming pared 3 bases from V and 1 base from J, leaving 13 bases between. Germline V gene sequence: CDR1 SGHRS, CDR2 YFSETQ. The CDR3 contains 15 residues. CDR3 nucleotides: TGCGCCAGCAGCTCGCCCGGGGGGAATAACTATGGCTACACCCTC. Translated: CASSSPGGNNYGYTL.

To note about this clone: This may be a read error: a much more frequent sequence differs by one nucleotide. J is TRBJ2-1 and V is TRBV3-1, with D hard to call. Trimming left V 6 bases short and J 5 bases short, with 14 bases between. The CDR3 is 14 amino acids. Germline V gene sequence: CDR1 LGHDT, CDR2 YNNKEL (reference sequence). CDR3 in amino acids: CASRIESEDNEQFF. Here the CDR3 DNA reads TGTGCCAGCAGGATAGAGAGCGAGGACAATGAGCAGTTCTTC.

The V gene is TRBV28, the J gene TRBJ1-2, with D perhaps matching TRBD1 (6 bases). Germline CDR1 MDHEN, CDR2 SYDVKM. The CDR3 is 17 residues long. V was pared by 3 bases and J by 3 bases, with 20 bases between. The CDR3 DNA is TGTGCCAGCAGTTTGCACGGACAGTTGAGGATTTACTATGGCTACACCTTC. Residues: CASSLHGQLRIYYGYTF.

The chain is built from TRBV20-1 and TRBJ2-7; weak D call: TRBD2 (5 bases). The CDR3 length is 13 residues. CDR1 and CDR2 (germline): DFQATT, SNEGSKA (reference sequence). Trimming took 3 bases from V and 0 from J, leaving 9 bases between them. The DNA for the CDR3 is TGCAGTGCTAGCGGGGTATCCTCCTACGAGCAGTACGTC. Translated, it gives CSASGVSSYEQYV.

The J gene is TRBJ2-7, the V gene TRBV7-9; 7 bases align to TRBD1. With 2 bases clipped from V and 1 base from J, the junction kept 5 bases outside the gene matches. The CDR3 has 15 residues. Per germline, CDR1 SEHNR and CDR2 FQNEAQ (reference sequence). CDR3 DNA: TGTGCCAGCAGCTTAATGACAGGGCCATCCTACGAGCAGTACTTC. Residues: CASSLMTGPSYEQYF.

This clone appeared many times. The rearrangement joins TRBV20-1 to TRBJ2-1, with 15 positions matching TRBD2. The germline V gene has CDR1 DFQATT and CDR2 SNEGSKA (reference sequence). There are 20 residues in the CDR3. After removal of 1 base from V and 1 base from J, the junction contained 11 bases not matched to a gene. The CDR3 DNA sequence: TGCAGTGCTAGAGTCCCACCGGGACTAGCGGGAGGTAGGTCCTACAATGAGCAGTTCTTC. Its translation: CSARVPPGLAGGRSYNEQFF.

CDR3 in amino acids: CASSLRPASSYEQYV. The CDR3 DNA follows: TGTGCCAGCAGTTTGCGACCAGCCAGCTCCTACGAGCAGTACGTC. This chain connects TRBV27 to TRBJ2-7, with no clear D. Germline assignment: CDR1 MNHEY and CDR2 SMNVEV (reference sequence). The CDR3 has 15 residues. V lost 3 bases to trimming and J lost 0 bases, with 12 bases between them.

This clone was found a few times. The V call is TRBV28, the J call TRBJ2-2; D uncertain. Germline V lookup: CDR1 MDHEN, CDR2 SYDVKM. V gave up 6 bases and J gave up 5 bases, with 13 bases separating them. The CDR3 has 14 amino acids. CDR3 protein: CASSPPKITGELFF. As DNA, the CDR3 is TGTGCCAGCAGCCCGCCTAAGATAACCGGGGAGCTGTTTTTT.

The chain carries TRBV25-1 and TRBJ1-2, with no clear D. V shed 1 base and J shed 4 bases, with 4 bases lying between them. CDR3 length equals 12 residues. The germline gives CDR1 MGHDK, CDR2 SYGVNS. The CDR3 here is CASSELGYGYTF. CDR3 bases: TGTGCCAGCAGTGAATTGGGCTATGGCTACACCTTC.

The rearrangement joins TRBV28 to TRBJ2-1, with D possibly TRBD1 on 5 matching bases. Germline V lookup: CDR1 MDHEN, CDR2 SYDVKM. The V gene lost 5 bases and the J gene lost 9 bases, with 17 bases spanning the gap. The CDR3 is 14 residues long. The CDR3 loop is CASSAQGMGGEQFF. CDR3 DNA: TGTGCCAGCAGTGCCCAGGGTATGGGTGGTGAGCAGTTCTTC.

The chain links TRBV20-1 to TRBJ2-1; D is undetermined. The CDR3 runs to 14 residues. In germline, CDR1 is DFQATT, CDR2 SNEGSKA (reference sequence). The ends were cut back, 1 base at V and 7 bases at J, with 14 bases in the middle. CDR3 loop: CSARVGSLLNEQFF. In DNA, the CDR3 is TGCAGTGCTAGAGTTGGATCTCTTCTGAATGAGCAGTTCTTC.